The T cell receptor (beta chain) described here comes from a study of cytomegalovirus exposure and HLA in healthy donors. Background on the study: About four fifths of 300 to 450 genotyped donors fell in the Caucasian-associated ancestry cluster.

V was cut by 5 bases and J by 2 bases, with 13 bases left in between. This CDR3 is 14 amino acids long. Looked up from germline, CDR1 is GTSNPN and CDR2 is SVGIG (reference sequence). The primer mix had 60 Vbeta and 13 Jbeta primers. Generated by immunoSEQ multiplex PCR, the TCRdb table keeps only in-frame clones and is missing some. The sample shows about 120,000 clones, about 10% of them seen only once. In regard to this clone: Antigen specificity is unknown.

The study, taken as a whole, reports: Researchers catalogued over 150 TCR beta chains as cytomegalovirus-associated. Some V segments could not be told apart, so they were left out, TRBV6-2 and TRBV6-3 among them. For most TCR beta V segments, an earlier analysis put the productive rate at about 87% or about 30% of the time.

Material for sequencing was PBMCs. This clonotype was obtained from a woman between 18 and 29 years old in good health and CMV-seropositive. The chain employs TRBV30 and TRBJ2-1; TRBD2 is a possible D gene (5 bases). The CDR3 DNA sequence: TGTGCCTGGCGGGCGGGTGCCGCCTACAATGAGCAGTTCTTC. Protein product: CAWRAGAAYNEQFF.